Listed below are T cell receptor beta chains from one sample, sequenced in a study of shared clonotypes between healthy human individuals. The table came from immunoSEQ multiplex PCR; TCRdb's copy has only in-frame clones and leaves some out. The sample comprises 1.4 million or so clones, just under 99% of which are singletons, and around 0.38% rests with the top ten. Sequenced sample: naive CD4+ T cells sorted from blood. These receptors were taken from a man aged 25-45 years in good health. The CDR3 runs from the conserved cysteine through the conserved F or W. The D gene is left open where the match is weak. Clone size is stated in some rows and not others, as once, few, many or a class when expanded.

>.|TRBJ2-7|.|TRBV2
TGTGCCAGCAGTTTCGGCGACTCCTACGAGCAGTACTTC
CASSFGDSYEQYF
>.|TRBJ2-1|TRBD2|TRBV7-6
TGTGCCAGCAGCTTAGCTTGGGCTAGCGGAACCAAAAGCTCCTACAATGAGCAGTTCTTC
CASSLAWASGTKSSYNEQFF
>.|TRBJ2-7|.|TRBV6-1
TGTGCCAGCAGTGAACTTAAGTACTTC
CASSELKYF
>.|TRBJ1-5|.|TRBV6-6
TGTGCCAGCAGTTCGGGGACCGTTCTTAGCAATCAGCCCCAGCATTTT
CASSSGTVLSNQPQHF
>.|TRBJ1-1|.|TRBV18
TGTGCCAGCTCACCTATAGACAGCTCGTTGACTGAAGCTTTCTTT
CASSPIDSSLTEAFF
>.|TRBJ2-1|.|TRBV28
TGTGCCAGCAGTTCGTTCCCCTTTTCGGGGGAGCAGTTCTTC
CASSSFPFSGEQFF
>.|TRBJ1-5|.|TRBV4-1
TGCGCCAGCAGCCAAGATCCGGCCCGAGACAGAAGGGAACTGAGGCAGCCCCAGCATTTT
CASSQDPARDRRELRQPQHF
>once|TRBJ2-4|TRBD2|TRBV18
TGTGCCAGCTCACTCGGGGAGGGCAAAAACATTCAGTACTTC
CASSLGEGKNIQYF
>.|TRBJ2-2|TRBD2|TRBV12-5
TGTGCTAGTGGTTTGCTCCCTGGACTAGCGGTGAACACCGGGGAGCTGTTTTTT
CASGLLPGLAVNTGELFF
>.|TRBJ1-3|.|TRBV9
TGTGCCAGCAGCGCGCCCGGCCGCTCTGGAAACACCATATATTTT
CASSAPGRSGNTIYF
>.|TRBJ1-1|.|TRBV6-4
TGTGCCAGCAGAGACACACTGAACACTGAAGCTTTCTTT
CASRDTLNTEAFF
>.|TRBJ2-3|.|TRBV9
TGTGCCAGCAGCGTACAAGCCTCCACAGATACGCAGTATTTT
CASSVQASTDTQYF
>.|TRBJ2-5|TRBD2|TRBV28
TGTGCCAGCAGTCCCTTGGGACTAGCCGGGATTCAGACCCAGTACTTC
CASSPLGLAGIQTQYF
>.|TRBJ1-2|TRBD1|TRBV2
TGTGCCAGCAGTGAGACAGGGGACAACTATGGCTACACCTTC
CASSETGDNYGYTF
>few|TRBJ2-7|.|TRBV10-3
TGTGCCATCAGTGAGGGGGCAGCTAGCTACGAGCAGTACTTC
CAISEGAASYEQYF
>.|TRBJ2-1|TRBD1|TRBV6-5
TGTGCCAGCAGTACGACAGGGGGCCCCTACAATGAGCAGTTCTTC
CASSTTGGPYNEQFF
>.|TRBJ2-2|TRBD2|TRBV4-3
TGCGCCAGCAGCCAAAGTAGCGCTAGCGGAAACACCGGGGAGCTGTTTTTT
CASSQSSASGNTGELFF
>.|TRBJ2-7|.|TRBV5-4
TGTGCCTCACAGGGCGAAGCGACCTACGAGCAGTACTTC
CASQGEATYEQYF
>.|TRBJ1-2|.|TRBV9
TGTGCCAGCAGCGTTGGGGGGCCGAACTATGGCTACACCTTC
CASSVGGPNYGYTF
>.|TRBJ1-5|.|TRBV19
TGTGCCAGCAAAGTGGACCTGAGCAATCAGCCCCAGCATTTT
CASKVDLSNQPQHF
>.|TRBJ1-1|.|TRBV14
TGTGCCAGCAGCCAAGGCCCGAAAGCTTTCTTT
CASSQGPKAFF
>.|TRBJ1-3|.|TRBV28
TGTGCCAGCAGTTTATTCGGAGGATCTGGAAACACCATATATTTT
CASSLFGGSGNTIYF
>.|TRBJ2-1|.|TRBV7-6
TGTGCCAGCAGCGACCGTTTGGGGGTCTCGTACAATGAGCAGTTCTTC
CASSDRLGVSYNEQFF
>.|TRBJ2-7|TRBD1|TRBV4-1
TGCGCCAGCAGCCCCCTTGAGACAGGGAACTCCTACGAGCAGTACTTC
CASSPLETGNSYEQYF
>.|TRBJ2-7|.|TRBV6-1
TGTGCCAGCAGTGCGTCGCCTCCCTACGAGCAGTACTTC
CASSASPPYEQYF
>once|TRBJ1-4|.|TRBV6-5
TGTGCCAGCAGTAGGACAGTTAATGAAAAACTGTTTTTT
CASSRTVNEKLFF
>.|TRBJ1-5|.|TRBV28
TGTGCCAGCAGTTCGGATAGGGGTTATAGCAATCAGCCCCAGCATTTT
CASSSDRGYSNQPQHF
>.|TRBJ2-7|TRBD1|TRBV5-1
TGCGCCAGCAGCTTGCTTCCGGGACAGGGATCCTACGAGCAGTACTTC
CASSLLPGQGSYEQYF
>.|TRBJ2-1|.|TRBV27
TGTGCCAGCAGTTTTCGACAGTCCGGTTACAATGAGCAGTTCTTC
CASSFRQSGYNEQFF
>.|TRBJ2-3|.|TRBV20-1
TGCAGTGCTAGTGACAGCCTTACGCAGTATTTT
CSASDSLTQYF
>.|TRBJ2-4|.|TRBV7-8
TGTGCCAGCAGCTTAGCGGGATCGGGGGCAGCCAAAAACATTCAGTACTTC
CASSLAGSGAAKNIQYF
>once|TRBJ2-7|.|TRBV19
TGTGCCAGTAGTATGGGGGGACTGTCCTACGAGCAGTACTTC
CASSMGGLSYEQYF
>.|TRBJ1-5|.|TRBV28
TGTGCCAGCAGTCGACAGTATAGCAATCAGCCCCAGCATTTT
CASSRQYSNQPQHF
>.|TRBJ2-1|.|TRBV18
TGTGCCAGCTCACCCCGTAGGGGGGGGTACAATGAGCAGTTCTTC
CASSPRRGGYNEQFF
>.|TRBJ2-1|.|TRBV6-6
TGTGCCAGCATGTCCGATGGGTACAATGAGCAGTTCTTC
CASMSDGYNEQFF
>.|TRBJ2-7|TRBD1|TRBV10-2
TGCGCCAGCACCCAAGCAGGGGGCTTATACGAGCAGTACTTC
CASTQAGGLYEQYF
>.|TRBJ2-3|.|TRBV15
TGTGCCACCAGCAGGAGGGCTCGATCAAGGGATTATTTCACGCAGTATTTT
CATSRRARSRDYFTQYF
>.|TRBJ2-1|TRBD2|TRBV6-4
TGTGCCAGCAGTGAAGAGGCGGGAGGGCCGTCCTACAATGAGCAGTTCTTC
CASSEEAGGPSYNEQFF
>.|TRBJ2-3|TRBD1|TRBV7-9
TGTGCCAGCAGACCCAACAGGGGATCCACAGATACGCAGTATTTT
CASRPNRGSTDTQYF
>.|TRBJ2-7|TRBD1|TRBV5-4
TGTGCCAGCAGGACTAGGACAGGGGAAGATTACGAGCAGTACTTC
CASRTRTGEDYEQYF
>.|TRBJ1-1|TRBD1|TRBV5-5
TGTGCCAGCAGCACCTTGACAGGGGGCGGCTTAATGAACACTGAAGCTTTCTTT
CASSTLTGGGLMNTEAFF
>.|TRBJ2-7|.|TRBV21-1
TGTGCCAGCAGCATAAGCAGGGTTTTTGGCTACGAGCAGTACTTC
CASSISRVFGYEQYF
>.|TRBJ2-7|.|TRBV27
TGTGCCAGCAGGGGGCTGGGGACGGGACGCTCCTACGAGCAGTACTTC
CASRGLGTGRSYEQYF
>.|TRBJ2-7|TRBD2|TRBV11-2
TGTGCCAGCAGCTTATTAGCTAGCGGGGGATACGAGCAGTACTTC
CASSLLASGGYEQYF
>.|TRBJ2-7|.|TRBV7-2
TGTGCCAGCAGCTTTGGTCTCCGCCGGGATGGGGAGCAGTACTTC
CASSFGLRRDGEQYF
>.|TRBJ1-5|.|TRBV7-6
TGTGCCAGCAGCTTAGTGCTCGGGGAATTGCAGCCCCAGCATTTT
CASSLVLGELQPQHF
>.|TRBJ2-5|.|TRBV29-1
TGCAGCGTTGAACAGGGTGGAAAAGAGACCCAGTACTTC
CSVEQGGKETQYF
>.|TRBJ2-1|.|TRBV9
TGTGCCAGCAGCGTAGAGGCCCTATCCTACAATGAGCAGTTCTTC
CASSVEALSYNEQFF
>.|TRBJ2-3|TRBD2|TRBV4-3
TGCGCCAGCAGCCAACAGTGGCCTAGCGGGATGAATACGCAGTATTTT
CASSQQWPSGMNTQYF
>.|TRBJ2-7|.|TRBV6-1
TGTGCCAGCAGTAACCGGGACTGGCCCTACGAGCAGTACTTC
CASSNRDWPYEQYF
>.|TRBJ2-7|.|TRBV10-3
TGTGCCATCAGTGAGTCAGTTGCGTTATCCTACGAGCAGTACTTC
CAISESVALSYEQYF
>.|TRBJ2-5|.|TRBV19
TGTGCCAGTAGTACCCCAGGCAGGACCCAGTACTTC
CASSTPGRTQYF
>.|TRBJ1-5|.|TRBV30
TGTGCCTGGAGTTTGAAGTGGGGGGATCAGCCCCAGCATTTT
CAWSLKWGDQPQHF
>.|TRBJ1-4|.|TRBV9
TGTGCCAGCAGCGGGTCCGGGACGGTAAATAATGAAAAACTGTTTTTT
CASSGSGTVNNEKLFF
>.|TRBJ2-7|TRBD1|TRBV19
TGTGCCAACAAGAAGGACAGGCGAACGAGGGACGAGCAGTACTTC
CANKKDRRTRDEQYF
>.|TRBJ2-1|TRBD2|TRBV7-3
TGTGCCAGCAGCCCCCGTGGCCTAGCGGGATCATACAATGAGCAGTTCTTC
CASSPRGLAGSYNEQFF
>once|TRBJ2-5|TRBD1|TRBV5-1
TGCGCCAGCAGCCCGGACAGGGGGCGCGGAGAGACCCAGTACTTC
CASSPDRGRGETQYF
>.|TRBJ1-4|.|TRBV28
TGTGCCAGCAGCCCCCCTGGGGTGGGGGGGCGCGGAATTAATGAAAAACTGTTTTTT
CASSPPGVGGRGINEKLFF
>.|TRBJ2-5|TRBD2|TRBV7-6
TGTGCCAGCAGCTTAGCTTCAGGCGGGAGGGAGCAAGAGACCCAGTACTTC
CASSLASGGREQETQYF